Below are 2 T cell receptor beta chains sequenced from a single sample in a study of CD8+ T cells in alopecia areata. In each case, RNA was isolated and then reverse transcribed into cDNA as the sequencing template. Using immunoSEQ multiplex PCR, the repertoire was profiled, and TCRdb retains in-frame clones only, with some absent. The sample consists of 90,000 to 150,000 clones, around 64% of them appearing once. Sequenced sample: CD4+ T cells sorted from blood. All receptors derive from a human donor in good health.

CDR3 residues: CASSVGPSSYNEQFF. In DNA, the CDR3 is TGTGCCAGCAGCGTAGGACCTTCCTCCTACAATGAGCAGTTCTTC. The chain recombines TRBV9 with TRBJ2-1; no definite D call. The V end was cut by 0 bases, the J end by 0 bases, with 7 bases between. Germline loops: CDR1 SGDLS, CDR2 YYNGEE. There are 15 residues in the CDR3.

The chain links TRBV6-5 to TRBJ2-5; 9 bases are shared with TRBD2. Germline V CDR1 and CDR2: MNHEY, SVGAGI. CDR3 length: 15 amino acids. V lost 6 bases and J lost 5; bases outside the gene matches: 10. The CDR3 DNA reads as TGTGCCAGCAGCTGGACCGGGACTAGCATGGAGACCCAGTACTTC. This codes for CASSWTGTSMETQYF.